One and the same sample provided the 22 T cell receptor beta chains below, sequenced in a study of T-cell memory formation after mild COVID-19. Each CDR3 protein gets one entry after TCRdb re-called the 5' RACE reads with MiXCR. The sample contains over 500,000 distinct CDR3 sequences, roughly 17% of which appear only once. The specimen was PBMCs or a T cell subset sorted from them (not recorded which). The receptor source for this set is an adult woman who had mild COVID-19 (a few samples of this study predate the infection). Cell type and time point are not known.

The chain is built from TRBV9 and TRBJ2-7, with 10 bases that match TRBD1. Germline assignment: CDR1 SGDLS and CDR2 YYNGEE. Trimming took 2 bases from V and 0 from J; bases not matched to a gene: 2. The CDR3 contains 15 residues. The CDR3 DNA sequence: TGTGCCAGCAGCGTCGGGACAGGGGCCTCCTACGAGCAGTACTTC. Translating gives CASSVGTGASYEQYF.

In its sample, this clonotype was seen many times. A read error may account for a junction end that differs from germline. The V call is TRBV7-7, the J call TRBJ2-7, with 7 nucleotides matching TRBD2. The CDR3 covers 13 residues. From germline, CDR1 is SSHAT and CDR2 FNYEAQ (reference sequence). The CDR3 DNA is TGTGCTAGCAGCTTAGGACTAGGCTACGAGCAGTACTTC. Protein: CASSLGLGYEQYF.

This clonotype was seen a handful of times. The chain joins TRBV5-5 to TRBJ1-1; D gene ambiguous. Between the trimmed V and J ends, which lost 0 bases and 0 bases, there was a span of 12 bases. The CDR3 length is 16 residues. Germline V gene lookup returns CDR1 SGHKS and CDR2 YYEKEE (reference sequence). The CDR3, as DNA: TGTGCCAGCAGCTTGGGAGGCGGACGGATGAACACTGAAGCTTTCTTT. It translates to CASSLGGGRMNTEAFF.

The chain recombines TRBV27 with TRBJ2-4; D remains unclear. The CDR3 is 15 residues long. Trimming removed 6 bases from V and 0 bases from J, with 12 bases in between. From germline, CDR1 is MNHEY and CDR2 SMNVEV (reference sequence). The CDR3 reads CASRQAALAKNIQYF. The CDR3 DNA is TGTGCCAGCAGACAAGCCGCCCTAGCCAAAAACATTCAGTACTTC.

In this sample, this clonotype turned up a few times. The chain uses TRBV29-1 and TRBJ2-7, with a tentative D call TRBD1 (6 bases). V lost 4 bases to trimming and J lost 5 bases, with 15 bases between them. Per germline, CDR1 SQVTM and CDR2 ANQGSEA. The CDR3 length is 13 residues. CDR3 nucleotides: TGCAGCGTTGTGAGGCAGGGGAGAAACGAGCAGTACTTC. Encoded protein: CSVVRQGRNEQYF.

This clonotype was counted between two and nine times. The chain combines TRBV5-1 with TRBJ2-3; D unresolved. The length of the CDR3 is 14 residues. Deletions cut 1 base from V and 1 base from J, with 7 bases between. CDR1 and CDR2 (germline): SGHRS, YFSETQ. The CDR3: CASSLTTGTDTQYF. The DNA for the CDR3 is TGCGCCAGCAGCTTGACTACGGGCACAGATACGCAGTATTTT.

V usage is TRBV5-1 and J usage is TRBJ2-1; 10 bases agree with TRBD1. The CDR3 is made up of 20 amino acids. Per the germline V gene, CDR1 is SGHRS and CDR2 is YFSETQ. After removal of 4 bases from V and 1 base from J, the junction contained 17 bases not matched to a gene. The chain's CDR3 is CASSPGGFGTGVGSYNEQFF. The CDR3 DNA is TGCGCCAGCAGCCCGGGGGGGTTTGGGACAGGGGTTGGGTCCTACAATGAGCAGTTCTTC.

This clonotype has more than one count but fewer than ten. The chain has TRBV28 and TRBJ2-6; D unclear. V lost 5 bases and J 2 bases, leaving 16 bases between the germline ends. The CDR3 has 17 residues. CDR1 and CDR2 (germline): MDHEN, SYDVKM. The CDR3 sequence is CASSTARPGTGANVLTF. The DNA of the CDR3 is TGTGCCAGCAGTACCGCGCGGCCGGGCACTGGGGCCAACGTCCTGACTTTC.

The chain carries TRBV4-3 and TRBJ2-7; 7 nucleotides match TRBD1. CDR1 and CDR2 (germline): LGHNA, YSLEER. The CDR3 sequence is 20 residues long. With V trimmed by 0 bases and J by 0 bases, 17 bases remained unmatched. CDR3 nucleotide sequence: TGCGCCAGCAGCCAAGAAGATACTTGGTACAGGGGTGGGAGCTCCTACGAGCAGTACTTC. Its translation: CASSQEDTWYRGGSSYEQYF.

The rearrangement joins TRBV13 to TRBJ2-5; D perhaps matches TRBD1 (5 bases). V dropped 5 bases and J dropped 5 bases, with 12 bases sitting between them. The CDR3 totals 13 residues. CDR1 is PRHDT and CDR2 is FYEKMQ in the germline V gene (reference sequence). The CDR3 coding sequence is TGTGCCAGCAGCCACAAGGGGTTGGAGACCCAGTACTTC. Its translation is CASSHKGLETQYF.

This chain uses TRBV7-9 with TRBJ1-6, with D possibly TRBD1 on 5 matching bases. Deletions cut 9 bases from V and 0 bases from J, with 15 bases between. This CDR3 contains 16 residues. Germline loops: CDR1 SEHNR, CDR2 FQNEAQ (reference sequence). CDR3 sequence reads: CASGGTGSSYNSPLHF. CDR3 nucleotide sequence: TGTGCCAGTGGGGGGACGGGGAGCTCCTATAATTCACCCCTCCACTTT.

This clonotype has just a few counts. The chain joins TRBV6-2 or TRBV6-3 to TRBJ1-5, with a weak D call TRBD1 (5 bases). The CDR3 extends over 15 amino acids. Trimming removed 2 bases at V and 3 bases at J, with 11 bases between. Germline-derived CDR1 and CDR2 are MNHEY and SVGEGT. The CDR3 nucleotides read TGTGCCAGCAGTTACGGGGGACCGATCAATCAGCCCCAGCATTTT. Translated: CASSYGGPINQPQHF.

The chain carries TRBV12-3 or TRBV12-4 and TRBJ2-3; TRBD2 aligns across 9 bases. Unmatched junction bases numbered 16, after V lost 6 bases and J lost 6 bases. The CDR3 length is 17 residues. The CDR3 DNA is TGTGCCAGCAGCCGGAAGCCGGGACTAGCACGGTCGGATACGCAGTATTTT. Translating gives CASSRKPGLARSDTQYF.

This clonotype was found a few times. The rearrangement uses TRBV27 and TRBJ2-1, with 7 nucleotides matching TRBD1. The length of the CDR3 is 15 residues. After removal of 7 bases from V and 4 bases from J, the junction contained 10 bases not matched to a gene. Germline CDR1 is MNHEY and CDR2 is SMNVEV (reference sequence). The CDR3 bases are TGTGCCAGCACTCCCGGGACAGCCGGTTACAATGAGCAGTTCTTC. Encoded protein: CASTPGTAGYNEQFF.

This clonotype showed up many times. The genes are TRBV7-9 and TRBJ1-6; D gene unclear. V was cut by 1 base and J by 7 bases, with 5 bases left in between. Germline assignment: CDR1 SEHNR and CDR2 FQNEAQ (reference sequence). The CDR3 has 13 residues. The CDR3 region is CASSLDGNSPLHF. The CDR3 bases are TGTGCCAGCAGCTTAGATGGAAATTCACCCCTCCACTTT.

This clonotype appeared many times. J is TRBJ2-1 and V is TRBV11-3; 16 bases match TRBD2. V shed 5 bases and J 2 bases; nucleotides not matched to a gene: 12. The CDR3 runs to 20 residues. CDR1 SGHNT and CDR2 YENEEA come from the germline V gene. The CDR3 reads CASSPRRGLAGGSAYNEQFF. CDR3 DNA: TGTGCCAGCAGCCCCCGGAGGGGACTAGCGGGAGGGAGCGCCTACAATGAGCAGTTCTTC.

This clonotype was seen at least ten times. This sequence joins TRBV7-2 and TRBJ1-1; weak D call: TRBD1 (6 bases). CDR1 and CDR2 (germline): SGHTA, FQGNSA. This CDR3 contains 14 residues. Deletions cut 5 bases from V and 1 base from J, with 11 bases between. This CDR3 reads CASSPDRQNTEAFF. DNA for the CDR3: TGTGCCAGCAGCCCAGACAGGCAGAACACTGAAGCTTTCTTT.

CDR3 amino acids: CASSFLGLVNSPLHF. DNA of the CDR3: TGTGCCAGCAGTTTTCTTGGGTTGGTGAATTCACCCCTCCACTTT. V is TRBV12-3 or TRBV12-4 and J is TRBJ1-6; D ambiguous. The CDR3 length is 15 residues. V lost 3 bases, J lost 7 bases, and 13 bases lay in between.

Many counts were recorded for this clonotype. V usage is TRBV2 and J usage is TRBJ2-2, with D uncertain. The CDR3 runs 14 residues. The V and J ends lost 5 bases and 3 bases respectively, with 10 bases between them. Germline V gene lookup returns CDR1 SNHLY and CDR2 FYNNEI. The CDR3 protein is CASSREDHTGELFF. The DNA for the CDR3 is TGTGCCAGCAGTAGAGAGGACCACACCGGGGAGCTGTTTTTT.

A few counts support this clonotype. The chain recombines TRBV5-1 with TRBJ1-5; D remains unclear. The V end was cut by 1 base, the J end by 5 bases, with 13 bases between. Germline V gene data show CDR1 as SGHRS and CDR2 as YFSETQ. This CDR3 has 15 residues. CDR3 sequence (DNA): TGCGCCAGCAGCTTGCAGGCAGGATTAGATCAGCCCCAGCATTTT. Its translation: CASSLQAGLDQPQHF.

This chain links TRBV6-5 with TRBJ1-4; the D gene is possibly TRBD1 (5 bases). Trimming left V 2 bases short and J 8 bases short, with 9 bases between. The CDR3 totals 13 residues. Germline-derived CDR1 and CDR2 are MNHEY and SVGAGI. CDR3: CASSYGRGEKLFF. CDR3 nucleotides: TGTGCCAGCAGTTACGGCCGGGGGGAAAAACTGTTTTTT.

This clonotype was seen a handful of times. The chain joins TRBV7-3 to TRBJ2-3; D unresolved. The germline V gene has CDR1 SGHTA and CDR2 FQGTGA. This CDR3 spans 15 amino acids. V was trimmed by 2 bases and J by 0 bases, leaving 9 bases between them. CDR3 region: CASSLVRSSTDTQYF. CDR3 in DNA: TGTGCCAGCAGCTTAGTGCGGAGTAGCACAGATACGCAGTATTTT.